This TCR beta chain derives from a study of T-cell reconstitution after alpha-beta-depleted transplantation in children. Study-wide results and caveats: In patients about two months after transplant, alpha-beta T cells reportedly arose from several hundred expanded graft clones.

The library targeted TCRbeta and was prepared with unique molecular identifiers. Using its own MiXCR run on the PCR reads, TCRdb lists one record per CDR3 protein. Among some 200,000 distinct CDR3 sequences, about 8.4% were seen once, and the ten largest hold less than 40%. A word on this clonotype: What it binds is unknown.

Germline-derived CDR1 and CDR2 are MNHNS and SASEGT. The CDR3 extends over 15 amino acids. V shed 2 bases and J 6 bases; nucleotides not matched to a gene: 7. The V and J genes are TRBV6-1 and TRBJ2-7; TRBD1 agrees at 10 bases. The sample in question was PBMCs, mostly from graft donor cells, obtained 360 days after TCRalphabeta/CD19-depleted stem cell transplant. The sequence was obtained from a male patient aged 2-9 years who had a stem cell transplant for acute myeloid leukemia, so the T cells may come from the graft donor. The CDR3 loop reads CASSERTGGRGEQYV. For the CDR3, the DNA is TGTGCCAGCAGTGAAAGGACAGGGGGACGTGGCGAGCAGTACGTC.